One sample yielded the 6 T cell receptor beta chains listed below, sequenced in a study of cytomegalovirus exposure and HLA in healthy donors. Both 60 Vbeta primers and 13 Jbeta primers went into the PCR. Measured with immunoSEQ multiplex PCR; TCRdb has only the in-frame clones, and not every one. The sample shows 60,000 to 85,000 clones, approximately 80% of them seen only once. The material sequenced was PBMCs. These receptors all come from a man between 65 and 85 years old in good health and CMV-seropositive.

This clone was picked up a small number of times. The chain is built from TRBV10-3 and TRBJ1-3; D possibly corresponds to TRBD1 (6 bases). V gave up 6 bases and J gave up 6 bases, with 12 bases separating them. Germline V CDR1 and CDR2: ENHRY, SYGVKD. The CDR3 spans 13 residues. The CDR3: CAIRFGQTNTIYF. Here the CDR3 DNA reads TGTGCCATCAGGTTTGGACAGACAAACACCATATATTTT.

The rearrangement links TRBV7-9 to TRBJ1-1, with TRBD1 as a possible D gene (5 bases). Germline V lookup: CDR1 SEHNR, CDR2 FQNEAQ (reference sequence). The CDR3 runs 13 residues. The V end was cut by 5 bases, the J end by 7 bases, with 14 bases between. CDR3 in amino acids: CASSPGSRGEAFF. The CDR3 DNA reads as TGTGCCAGCAGCCCAGGGTCCAGAGGTGAAGCTTTCTTT.

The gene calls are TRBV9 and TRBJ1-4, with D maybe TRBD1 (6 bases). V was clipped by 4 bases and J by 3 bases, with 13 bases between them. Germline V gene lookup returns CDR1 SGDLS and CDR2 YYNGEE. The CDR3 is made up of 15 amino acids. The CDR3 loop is CASSLKQGPNEKLFF. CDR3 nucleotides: TGTGCCAGCAGCCTAAAACAGGGACCTAATGAAAAACTGTTTTTT.

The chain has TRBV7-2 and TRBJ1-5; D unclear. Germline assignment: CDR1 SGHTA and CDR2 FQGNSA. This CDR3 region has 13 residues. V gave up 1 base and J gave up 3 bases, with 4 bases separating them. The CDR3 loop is CASSLGNNQPQHF. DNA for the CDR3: TGTGCCAGCAGCTTAGGTAACAATCAGCCCCAGCATTTT.

The CDR3 DNA reads as TGTGCCAGCAGCGCCGAGTCCTACGAGCAGTACTTC. Its translation is CASSAESYEQYF. The V and J genes are TRBV7-2 and TRBJ2-7, with unresolved D. The CDR3 spans 12 residues. The germline V gene has CDR1 SGHTA and CDR2 FQGNSA. V was trimmed by 5 bases and J by 1 base, leaving 6 bases between them. Supplemented by reference TRBV7-2 and TRBJ2-7, the full variable domain reads GAGVSQSPSNKVTEKGKDVELRCDPISGHTALYWYRQSLGQGLEFLIYFQGNSAPDKSGLPSDRFSAERTGGSVSTLTIQRTQQEDSAVYLCASSAESYEQYFGPGTRLTVT.

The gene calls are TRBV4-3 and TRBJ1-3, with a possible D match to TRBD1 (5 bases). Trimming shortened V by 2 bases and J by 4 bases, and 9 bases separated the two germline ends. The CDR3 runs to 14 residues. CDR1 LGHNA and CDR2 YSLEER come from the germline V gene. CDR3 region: CASSQQGYGNTIYF. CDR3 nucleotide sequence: TGCGCCAGCAGCCAACAGGGTTACGGAAACACCATATATTTT.